This entry features one T cell receptor beta chain sequence. What it binds is unknown. Amplified regions were TCR beta CDR3 sequences from RNA transcripts. First-round RT-PCR targeting the TCR CDR3 was performed with the HTBI primer set. From the multiplex PCR reads, TCRdb called clonotypes with MiXCR, one entry per CDR3 protein. The sample consists of some 350,000 distinct CDR3 sequences, roughly 13% of them appearing once. This specimen comes from a study of T cells in Graves' hyperthyroidism and ophthalmopathy. This CDR3 is built from 17 residues. Germline V CDR1 and CDR2: LNHDA, SQIVND (reference sequence). Trimming took 3 bases from V and 6 from J, leaving 22 bases between them. Whole-study findings and limits: Most expanded thyroid clonotypes above 0.001 also appeared in blood.

The sequence came from a woman between 40 and 50 years old with Graves' ophthalmopathy. The chain is built from TRBV19 and TRBJ2-3; weak D call: TRBD2 (5 bases). The sequenced sample was blood. CDR3 residues: CASSISWRVSTGDTQYF. CDR3 bases: TGTGCCAGTAGTATCTCTTGGCGGGTCTCCACGGGGGATACGCAGTATTTT. The whole variable domain, remainder taken from reference TRBV19 and TRBJ2-3, is DGGITQSPKYLFRKEGQNVTLSCEQNLNHDAMYWYRQDPGQGLRLIYYSQIVNDFQKGDIAEGYSVSREKKESFPLTVTSAQKNPTAFYLCASSISWRVSTGDTQYFGPGTRLTVL.